The 27 T cell receptor beta chains listed next were all sequenced from one sample in a study of cytomegalovirus exposure and HLA in healthy donors. TCRdb's table, derived via immunoSEQ multiplex PCR, lists solely in-frame clones and lacks some. Seen here are about 74,000 clones, 94% observed once, and the top ten hold about 1.4%. Sequenced input: PBMCs. The receptors here all came from a man in his late teens or twenties in good health and CMV-seropositive.

V gene TRBV30 combines with J gene TRBJ2-7; 12 nucleotides match TRBD2. This CDR3 contains 15 residues. V shed 3 bases and J 7 bases; nucleotides not matched to a gene: 10. Per germline, CDR1 GTSNPN and CDR2 SVGIG (reference sequence). The CDR3 DNA reads as TGTGCCTGGAGCCAGGGTCTAGCGGGAGGGGGGGAGCAGTACTTC. Translated: CAWSQGLAGGGEQYF.

The CDR3 loop is CASSPSLGTDTQYF. The DNA of the CDR3 is TGTGCCAGCTCACCTAGCCTCGGGACAGATACGCAGTATTTT. This chain links TRBV18 with TRBJ2-3; D unresolved. The germline V gene encodes CDR1 KGHSH and CDR2 LQKENI. The germline V and J ends were trimmed by 3 bases and 3 bases, with 10 bases remaining between them. The CDR3 extends over 14 amino acids. Full variable domain (missing parts from reference TRBV18 and TRBJ2-3): NAGVMQNPRHLVRRRGQEARLRCSPMKGHSHVYWYRQLPEEGLKFMVYLQKENIIDESGMPKERFSAEFPKEGPSILRIQQVVRGDSAAYFCASSPSLGTDTQYFGPGTRLTVL.

The J gene is TRBJ2-1, the V gene TRBV5-1; D possibly corresponds to TRBD1 (5 bases). The V gene's germline CDR1 is SGHRS and CDR2 YFSETQ. The CDR3 has 14 residues. V dropped 4 bases and J dropped 6 bases, with 14 bases sitting between them. CDR3 amino acids: CASSITQGRNEQFF. CDR3 nucleotides: TGCGCCAGCAGCATTACCCAGGGTCGCAATGAGCAGTTCTTC.

The chain links TRBV7-9 to TRBJ2-7, with 7 bases identical to TRBD1. V dropped 5 bases and J dropped 2; count of bases not matched to a gene: 6. Germline V gene data show CDR1 as SEHNR and CDR2 as FQNEAQ (reference sequence). The CDR3 sequence is 14 residues long. The CDR3, as DNA: TGTGCCAGCAGCCCAGGAGGACAGGCCTACGAGCAGTACTTC. Translation: CASSPGGQAYEQYF.

This chain connects TRBV30 to TRBJ2-1; tentatively, D is TRBD1 (6 bases). The V end lost 4 bases, the J end lost 4 bases, and 11 bases lay between the germline ends. This CDR3 contains 13 residues. Germline CDR1 and CDR2: GTSNPN and SVGIG (reference sequence). This CDR3 reads CAWTADRYNEQFF. The CDR3 bases are TGTGCCTGGACCGCTGACAGGTACAATGAGCAGTTCTTC.

V is TRBV28 and J is TRBJ1-1; 7 bases are shared with TRBD1. CDR1 is MDHEN and CDR2 is SYDVKM in the germline V gene. V lost 7 bases and J lost 6; bases outside the gene matches: 11. The CDR3 is made up of 14 amino acids. In DNA, the CDR3 is TGTGCCAGCAAACCACAGGGGATCGGGGCTGAAGCTTTCTTT. It specifies CASKPQGIGAEAFF.

The genes are TRBV6-5 and TRBJ2-1; TRBD1 might be the D (5 bases). V lost 5 bases and J lost 6, with 8 bases in between. CDR1 is MNHEY and CDR2 is SVGAGI in the germline V gene. This CDR3 has 12 amino acids. DNA for the CDR3: TGTGCCAGCAGTAGGGGCAGCAATGAGCAGTTCTTC. This codes for CASSRGSNEQFF.

V gene TRBV5-1 combines with J gene TRBJ2-4; weak D call: TRBD1 (7 bases). Germline-derived CDR1 and CDR2 are SGHRS and YFSETQ. With 2 bases removed from V and 5 bases from J, the gap between germline ends came to 11 bases. The CDR3 extends over 14 amino acids. The CDR3 loop reads CASSFGGTENIQYF. The CDR3 DNA reads TGCGCCAGCAGCTTTGGAGGGACAGAAAACATTCAGTACTTC. The full variable domain, completed using reference TRBV5-1 and TRBJ2-4, is KAGVTQTPRYLIKTRGQQVTLSCSPISGHRSVSWYQQTPGQGLQFLFEYFSETQRNKGNFPGRFSGRQFSNSRSEMNVSTLELGDSALYLCASSFGGTENIQYFGAGTRLSVL.

This clone has a single count. The J gene is TRBJ1-2, the V gene TRBV19; 7 bases map to TRBD1. The CDR3 spans 13 residues. Germline V gene lookup returns CDR1 LNHDA and CDR2 SQIVND (reference sequence). V lost 5 bases to trimming and J lost 3 bases; unmatched junction nucleotides: 3. For the CDR3, the DNA is TGTGCCAGTAGTCCGGGGACAGACTATGGCTACACCTTC. It yields the protein CASSPGTDYGYTF.

The genes are TRBV27 and TRBJ1-5; D gene unclear. CDR1 MNHEY and CDR2 SMNVEV come from the germline V gene (reference sequence). V lost 6 bases, J lost 0 bases, and 6 bases lay in between. CDR3 length equals 13 residues. Here the CDR3 DNA reads TGTGCCAGCAGCTCTACTAGCAATCAGCCCCAGCATTTT. It translates to CASSSTSNQPQHF.

The chain is built from TRBV28 and TRBJ1-4; D gene unclear. This CDR3 spans 15 amino acids. Germline V gene data show CDR1 as MDHEN and CDR2 as SYDVKM. V lost 3 bases and J lost 8, with 16 bases in between. CDR3 in amino acids: CASSLRAAAGEKLFF. The CDR3 bases are TGTGCCAGCAGTTTGAGGGCAGCCGCGGGGGAAAAACTGTTTTTT.

The V gene is TRBV6-5, the J gene TRBJ2-5, with D perhaps matching TRBD1 (7 bases). The ends were cut back, 6 bases at V and 1 base at J, with 15 bases in the middle. The germline V gene has CDR1 MNHEY and CDR2 SVGAGI. The CDR3 totals 15 residues. Here the CDR3 reads CASSPRGAIQETQYF. The CDR3 DNA reads as TGTGCCAGCAGCCCCAGGGGGGCGATCCAAGAGACCCAGTACTTC.

The chain joins TRBV6-1 to TRBJ2-3; D uncertain. Trimming pared 9 bases from V and 0 bases from J, leaving 13 bases between. Germline CDR1 MNHNS, CDR2 SASEGT. This CDR3 is built from 14 residues. CDR3 nucleotides: TGTGCCAGTCTTCTAACTCCTAGCACAGATACGCAGTATTTT. It codes for CASLLTPSTDTQYF.

The V and J genes are TRBV28 and TRBJ2-1; the match to TRBD1 covers 7 bases. Germline CDR1 MDHEN, CDR2 SYDVKM. V gave up 7 bases and J gave up 3 bases; unmatched junction bases: 9. This CDR3 spans 15 amino acids. The CDR3 coding sequence is TGTGCCAGCACCTCGACAGGGAAGAACTACAATGAGCAGTTCTTC. As protein: CASTSTGKNYNEQFF. The variable domain in full, with the rest retrieved from reference TRBV28 and TRBJ2-1, is DVKVTQSSRYLVKRTGEKVFLECVQDMDHENMFWYRQDPGLGLRLIYFSYDVKMKEKGDIPEGYSVSREKKERFSLILESASTNQTSMYLCASTSTGKNYNEQFFGPGTRLTVL.

This rearrangement joins TRBV5-1 to TRBJ2-4; a possible D gene is TRBD2 (5 bases). V was shortened by 0 bases and J by 6 bases, with 16 bases between the two germline ends. CDR1 and CDR2 from the germline V gene are SGHRS and YFSETQ. This CDR3 has 16 residues. The CDR3 loop is CASSLAGFIAGNIQYF. CDR3 sequence (DNA): TGCGCCAGCAGCTTGGCCGGCTTTATTGCGGGAAACATTCAGTACTTC.

The rearrangement joins TRBV5-8 to TRBJ2-1, with D maybe TRBD2 (6 bases). The CDR3 has 15 amino acids. Per germline, CDR1 SGHTS and CDR2 YDEGEE. V dropped 3 bases and J dropped 2 bases, with 12 bases sitting between them. DNA for the CDR3: TGTGCCAGCAGCTACTACGGGAGCGCCTACAATGAGCAGTTCTTC. Protein: CASSYYGSAYNEQFF.

This chain joins TRBV11-3 and TRBJ1-1; tentative D call: TRBD1 (5 bases). Germline assignment: CDR1 SGHNT and CDR2 YENEEA. This CDR3 has 14 amino acids. Trimming removed 5 bases at V and 7 bases at J, with 17 bases between. The CDR3: CASSVTGTLVEAFF. CDR3 nucleotide sequence: TGTGCCAGCAGCGTAACCGGGACTTTAGTTGAAGCTTTCTTT.

The J gene is TRBJ1-1, the V gene TRBV11-2; D is undetermined. Germline values: CDR1 SGHAT, CDR2 FQNNGV. Trimming took off 5 bases at V and 5 bases at J, with 15 bases between the two ends. The CDR3 runs 14 residues. In nucleotides, the CDR3 is TGTGCCAGCAGCACACAAGTCGCCAGGACTGAAGCTTTCTTT. It codes for CASSTQVARTEAFF.

This sequence joins TRBV11-2 and TRBJ2-7; TRBD2 matches 10 bases. V dropped 5 bases and J dropped 0; count of bases not matched to a gene: 7. The CDR3 totals 16 residues. CDR1 and CDR2 from the germline V gene are SGHAT and FQNNGV. Here the CDR3 DNA reads TGTGCCAGCAGCATTGGACTAGCGGAAAGCTCCTACGAGCAGTACTTC. It is translated as CASSIGLAESSYEQYF.

The genes are TRBV27 and TRBJ1-1; the match to TRBD1 covers 11 bases. Trimming took 5 bases from V and 11 from J; bases not matched to a gene: 7. The CDR3 is made up of 13 amino acids. Germline loops: CDR1 MNHEY, CDR2 SMNVEV (reference sequence). The CDR3: CASSVGQGARAFF. The CDR3 bases are TGTGCCAGCAGTGTTGGACAGGGGGCTAGGGCTTTCTTT.

This chain links TRBV11-2 with TRBJ2-1; D perhaps matches TRBD2 (6 bases). Trimming removed 1 base at V and 4 bases at J, with 11 bases between. This CDR3 is built from 15 residues. CDR1 and CDR2 from the germline V gene are SGHAT and FQNNGV. The CDR3 coding sequence is TGTGCCAGCAGCTTAGCAGTAGCGGATTACAATGAGCAGTTCTTC. Translated, it gives CASSLAVADYNEQFF.

The chain couples TRBV11-3 to TRBJ2-1; D call uncertain. Germline CDR1 is SGHNT and CDR2 is YENEEA. V lost 3 bases and J 0 bases, leaving 3 bases between the germline ends. CDR3 length equals 13 residues. The CDR3 here is CASSFRSYNEQFF. CDR3 bases: TGTGCCAGCAGCTTTCGCTCCTACAATGAGCAGTTCTTC.

The chain links TRBV27 to TRBJ1-1, with D uncertain. The CDR3 totals 13 residues. The germline V gene has CDR1 MNHEY and CDR2 SMNVEV (reference sequence). Trimming removed 0 bases at V and 1 base at J, with 3 bases between. CDR3 sequence: CASSLSRNTEAFF. The CDR3, as DNA: TGTGCCAGCAGTTTATCGAGGAACACTGAAGCTTTCTTT.

Written as DNA, the CDR3 is TGCGCCAGCAGCTTGGGGGGCGGGACAGGTTACAATGAGCAGTTCTTC. Amino acid sequence: CASSLGGGTGYNEQFF. The chain recombines TRBV5-1 with TRBJ2-1; 8 positions match TRBD1. The CDR3 has 16 amino acids. The ends lost 0 bases at V and 4 bases at J; junction bases unmatched: 6. The germline CDR1 and CDR2 sequences are SGHRS and YFSETQ.

The J gene is TRBJ2-3, the V gene TRBV28; TRBD1 aligns across 8 bases. Germline assignment: CDR1 MDHEN and CDR2 SYDVKM. The trim removed 4 bases at V and 1 base at J, leaving 4 bases unmatched. The CDR3 runs to 15 residues. Here the CDR3 DNA reads TGTGCCAGCAGTTCTCCGGGACAGGGCACAGATACGCAGTATTTT. Protein sequence: CASSSPGQGTDTQYF.

J is TRBJ2-1 and V is TRBV10-3; the match to TRBD2 covers 9 bases. Germline lookup yields CDR1 ENHRY and CDR2 SYGVKD. J lost 2 bases, V lost 0 bases, and 5 bases had no gene match. The CDR3 is 17 amino acids. The CDR3 DNA reads as TGTGCCATCAGTGAGTCCCTTGCGGGAGGGCCCTACAATGAGCAGTTCTTC. This translates into CAISESLAGGPYNEQFF.

The chain carries TRBV7-3 and TRBJ2-1; D call uncertain. CDR1 is SGHTA, CDR2 FQGTGA, per germline. V shed 6 bases and J shed 0 bases, with 21 bases lying between them. The CDR3 sequence is 18 residues long. This CDR3 reads CASSPHTILESSYNEQFF. The DNA for the CDR3 is TGTGCCAGCAGTCCCCATACCATACTTGAGAGCTCCTACAATGAGCAGTTCTTC.